This T cell receptor (beta chain) originates from a study of CXCR3-negative and CXCR3-positive naive CD8 T cells. Subsets of CD8+ T cells were each sorted in triplicate at around 320,000 cells apiece. Concerning this clonotype itself: Its cognate antigen is unknown.

Preparation of TRB cDNA libraries relied on 5' RACE carrying UMI labels. TCRdb reprocessed the 5' RACE reads, with one entry per CDR3 protein and no DNA. This sample's table has some 120,000 distinct CDR3 sequences. This CDR3 region has 15 residues. Germline assignment: CDR1 MNHEY and CDR2 SVGAGI. Regarding the study as a whole: Memory cells diverged, while naive CXCR3-positive and CXCR3-negative cells had similar TRBV-TRBJ usage. CXCR3-positive naive cells carried more hydrophobic TRB CDR3s than CXCR3-negative naive cells did.

This chain joins TRBV6-5 and TRBJ2-2; as DNA is missing, the TRBD1 call by TCRdb cannot be tested. Sequencing was performed on naive CXCR3+ CD8+ T cells from blood. Documented subset: CD45RO-CCR7+CD27+CD95- naive CD8+ T cells expressing CXCR3 (TNR3+). The clonotype was recovered from a human donor in good health. Some clones in this sample may be carry-over from other donors' samples. The CDR3 protein is CASSYSGGGTGELFF.